This T cell receptor beta chain emerged from a study of cytomegalovirus exposure and HLA in healthy donors. Notes on this clone: Its antigen remains unidentified.

Points from the study as a whole: TCR beta chains numbering 164 were designated cytomegalovirus-associated.

The PCR ran on 60 Vbeta and 13 Jbeta primers. This table comes from immunoSEQ multiplex PCR, and its TCRdb copy is limited to in-frame clones, with some not included. The sample records about 160,000 clones, around 80% being singletons. The receptor comes from a woman in her thirties in good health and CMV-seropositive. The sequencing sample was made of PBMCs.

This CDR3 is CASSSTGTVYGYTF. CDR3 nucleotides: TGTGCCAGCAGTTCTACCGGGACAGTATATGGCTACACCTTC. The chain uses TRBV7-9 and TRBJ1-2, with 7 nucleotides matching TRBD1. V lost 6 bases, J lost 5 bases, and 9 bases stayed unmatched. Germline V gives CDR1 SEHNR, CDR2 FQNEAQ (reference sequence). This CDR3 spans 14 amino acids.